This section outlines one T cell receptor (beta chain) sequence together with its context. Its antigen remains unknown. Libraries were prepared by immunoSEQ multiplex PCR; TCRdb keeps only in-frame clonotypes and omits some of them. Of more than 85,000 clones listed, around 90% are singletons. This sample is part of a study of siplizumab effects on memory and regulatory T cells. Study-level points and caveats: Unstimulated subsets accounted for the mapping of only a minor share of the clones that were alloreactive. Significantly reduced by siplizumab was the cumulative frequency of alloreactive sequences, namely those traceable to unstimulated CD4+ memory cells. Researchers did not confirm the suppressive function of proliferating Tregs from siplizumab cultures. The naive T cell population seemed more diverse than memory cells and seemed a major contributor to the alloresponse.

The V end was cut by 4 bases, the J end by 10 bases, with 15 bases between. Germline lookup yields CDR1 SGHRS and CDR2 YFSETQ. This CDR3 region has 14 residues. The V call is TRBV5-1, the J call TRBJ1-6; D gene unclear. The receptor was isolated from a human donor in good health. Specimen: CD4+ T cells sorted from blood. The CDR3 is CASSPGLGGSPLHF. CDR3 bases: TGCGCCAGCAGCCCGGGTCTCGGCGGGTCACCCCTCCACTTT.